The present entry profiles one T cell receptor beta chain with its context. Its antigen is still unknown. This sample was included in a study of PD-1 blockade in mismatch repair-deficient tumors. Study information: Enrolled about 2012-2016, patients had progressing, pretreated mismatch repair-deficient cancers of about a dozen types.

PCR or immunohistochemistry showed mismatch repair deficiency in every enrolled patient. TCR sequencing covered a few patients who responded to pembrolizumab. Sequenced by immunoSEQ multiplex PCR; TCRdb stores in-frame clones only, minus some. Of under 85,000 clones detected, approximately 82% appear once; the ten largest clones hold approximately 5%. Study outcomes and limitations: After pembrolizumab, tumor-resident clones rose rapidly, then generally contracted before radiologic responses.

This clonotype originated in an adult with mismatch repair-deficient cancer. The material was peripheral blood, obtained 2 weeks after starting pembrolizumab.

The CDR3 region is CASSYNLLGELFF. CDR3 nucleotide sequence: TGTGCCAGCAGTTACAACTTGTTGGGGGAGCTGTTTTTT. The J gene is TRBJ2-2, the V gene TRBV6-5; D unresolved. The germline V gene has CDR1 MNHEY and CDR2 SVGAGI. V shed 2 bases and J shed 8 bases, with 9 bases lying between them. This CDR3 has 13 amino acids.